Included here is one TCR beta chain sequence, with context. The entry originates in a study of regulatory T cells in long-lasting Graves disease. Specified time point: persistent/refractory GD, antithyroid drugs over 5 years with positive TRAb. RNA from PBMCs was the source of the TCR library. CDR3 regions were amplified by Arm-PCR using iRepertoire HTBI primers to build TCR beta libraries. TCRdb re-analysed the multiplex PCR reads in MiXCR, keeping a single row per CDR3 protein. There are about half a million distinct CDR3 sequences in the sample; roughly 22% occur only once, and about an eighth lies in the top ten. Germline V gene sequence: CDR1 SGHTA, CDR2 FQGNSA. CDR3 length: 16 amino acids. V shed 2 bases and J shed 5 bases, with 19 bases lying between them.

This TCR was recovered from a female donor with Graves disease. The sequenced sample was peripheral blood mononuclear cells (PBMCs), obtained when the disease was refractory, from a patient treated with antithyroid drugs. The J gene is TRBJ2-7, the V gene TRBV7-2; D might be TRBD1 (7 bases). The chain's CDR3 is CASSLLSRGAGNEQYF. For the CDR3, the DNA is TGTGCCAGCAGCTTACTCTCCAGGGGGGCAGGGAACGAGCAGTACTTC.